This TCR beta chain stems from a study of PD-1 blockade in classical Hodgkin lymphoma. Points on this clone: The antigen remains unidentified.

The assay was immunoSEQ multiplex PCR, and TCRdb's table has in-frame clones only and misses some. The data hold tens of thousands of clones, with around 90% observed a single time. After autologous stem cell transplantation all patients relapsed, and prior brentuximab vedotin exposure differed between cohorts. V lost 3 bases, J lost 5 bases, and 13 bases lay in between. This CDR3 is built from 14 residues. CDR1 is SGHAT, CDR2 FQNNGV, per germline. Findings and caveats of the study: CD8+ TCR diversity did not rise significantly by C4D1, unlike CD4+.

This sequence was found in a human donor with classical Hodgkin lymphoma. The V call is TRBV11-2, the J call TRBJ2-5; D not resolved. The source material was peripheral blood mononuclear cells (PBMCs), sampled at baseline. The CDR3 reads CASSFGGLDETQYF. The CDR3 nucleotides read TGTGCCAGCAGCTTCGGTGGGTTGGACGAGACCCAGTACTTC.